Listed here are 7 T cell receptor beta chains from one sample, sequenced in a study of cytotoxic CD8 clonotypes in ibrutinib-treated CLL. The repertoire was sequenced with immunoSEQ multiplex PCR; TCRdb's copy has only in-frame clones and lacks some. In the table there are about 130,000 clones, 84% of which are singletons. The sequenced sample was PBMCs, obtained after 24 months of ibrutinib treatment. The source of these receptors is a human donor with chronic lymphocytic leukemia.

V is TRBV19 and J is TRBJ1-1; D remains unclear. V lost 1 base and J lost 4, with 10 bases in between. There are 14 residues in the CDR3. Germline lookup yields CDR1 LNHDA and CDR2 SQIVND (reference sequence). CDR3 amino acids: CASSIVDPGTEAFF. CDR3 DNA sequence: TGTGCCAGTAGTATAGTTGACCCGGGCACTGAAGCTTTCTTT.

V gene TRBV7-2 combines with J gene TRBJ1-1, with 11 nucleotides matching TRBD1. Germline CDR1 is SGHTA and CDR2 is FQGNSA. V lost 6 bases to trimming and J lost 5 bases; unmatched junction nucleotides: 2. The CDR3 spans 13 residues. CDR3: CASRGTGGTEAFF. CDR3 bases: TGTGCCAGCAGGGGGACAGGGGGGACTGAAGCTTTCTTT.

This clone occurred a few times. The chain carries TRBV5-4 and TRBJ1-1; no reliable D call. The CDR3 is made up of 13 amino acids. Trimming removed 0 bases at V and 0 bases at J, with 3 bases between. CDR1 is SGHNT, CDR2 YYREEE, per germline (reference sequence). CDR3 in amino acids: CASSLEMNTEAFF. The CDR3 bases are TGTGCCAGCAGCTTGGAGATGAACACTGAAGCTTTCTTT.

This chain joins TRBV7-2 and TRBJ1-2; D not resolved. In germline, CDR1 is SGHTA, CDR2 FQGNSA. Deletions cut 5 bases from V and 3 bases from J, with 10 bases between. This CDR3 comprises 13 residues. CDR3 nucleotides: TGTGCCAGCAGCCCCCTTGGGGACTATGGCTACACCTTC. It is translated as CASSPLGDYGYTF.

The V gene is TRBV9, the J gene TRBJ2-7; D unresolved. The CDR3 loop spans 15 amino acids. The V gene's germline CDR1 is SGDLS and CDR2 YYNGEE. Trimming left V 3 bases short and J 0 bases short, with 13 bases between. Written as DNA, the CDR3 is TGTGCCAGCAGCGCCCAGGAAGCGCACTCCTACGAGCAGTACTTC. Translated: CASSAQEAHSYEQYF.

CDR3 coding DNA: TGTGCCAGCGGAACTGAGGCCGGGGGGGATCAGCCCCAGCATTTT. It is translated as CASGTEAGGDQPQHF. This chain joins TRBV28 and TRBJ1-5; a weak D match, TRBD1 (5 bases). The germline gives CDR1 MDHEN, CDR2 SYDVKM. The CDR3 extends over 15 amino acids. V lost 8 bases and J 5 bases, leaving 19 bases between the germline ends. Full variable domain (outside the CDR3, taken from reference TRBV28 and TRBJ1-5): DVKVTQSSRYLVKRTGEKVFLECVQDMDHENMFWYRQDPGLGLRLIYFSYDVKMKEKGDIPEGYSVSREKKERFSLILESASTNQTSMYLCASGTEAGGDQPQHFGDGTRLSIL.

The genes are TRBV7-2 and TRBJ1-6, with D maybe TRBD1 (6 bases). Trimming left V 4 bases short and J 10 bases short, with 20 bases between. CDR3 length: 16 residues. From germline, CDR1 is SGHTA and CDR2 FQGNSA. As DNA, the CDR3 is TGTGCCAGCAGCTCCTCACCGGGACAAGCAAGCTCACCCCTCCACTTT. It translates to CASSSSPGQASSPLHF.